One and the same sample provided the 29 T cell receptor beta chains below, sequenced in a study of naive and memory T cell subsets. General study points: A few larger clonotypes appeared in naive repertoires, especially CD8, possibly memory cells re-expressing CD45RA.

Both TRBC1 and TRBC2 were covered by a beta constant-region primer of two equimolar oligonucleotides. Ligated cDNA was amplified by four rounds of PCR with nested alpha and beta constant-region primers and SP2. TCRdb itself ran the UMI-ligation and nested PCR reads through MiXCR, one entry per CDR3 protein. Here the sample spans roughly 100,000 distinct CDR3 sequences, 13% to 15% being singletons. These receptors have no known antigen. The sequenced sample was naive CD8+ T cells from blood. These receptor sequences come from a human donor in good health.

Many counts were recorded for this clonotype. The DNA of the CDR3 is TGTGCCAGCAGTTTCGGGGGGCCCTACGAGCAGTACTTC. It specifies CASSFGGPYEQYF. V and J are TRBV12-3 or TRBV12-4 and TRBJ2-7; a possible D gene is TRBD2 (7 bases). The V gene lost 3 bases and the J gene lost 2 bases, with 8 bases spanning the gap. CDR3 size: 13 residues.

This clonotype was seen a handful of times. CDR3 amino acids: CASSPTYDEQFF. CDR3 DNA sequence: TGTGCCAGCAGTCCTACCTATGATGAGCAGTTCTTC. The chain employs TRBV12-3 or TRBV12-4 and TRBJ2-1; no firm D call. V was shortened by 5 bases and J by 8 bases, with 10 bases between the two germline ends. This CDR3 has 12 amino acids.

This clonotype has ten or more counts. This chain connects TRBV11-3 to TRBJ2-1, with 7 bases aligning to TRBD1. Germline trimming cut 1 base from V and 2 bases from J; bases unmatched to any gene: 2. Germline CDR1 SGHNT, CDR2 YENEEA. The CDR3 contains 15 residues. CDR3 in amino acids: CASSLGQGTYNEQFF. CDR3 bases: TGTGCCAGCAGCTTAGGACAGGGAACCTACAATGAGCAGTTCTTC. The full variable domain, rest sourced from reference TRBV11-3 and TRBJ2-1, is EAGVVQSPRYKIIEKKQPVAFWCNPISGHNTLYWYLQNLGQGPELLIRYENEEAVDDSQLPKDRFSAERLKGVDSTLKIQPAELGDSAVYLCASSLGQGTYNEQFFGPGTRLTVL.

This clonotype was observed a handful of times. The chain is built from TRBV7-2 and TRBJ2-7; D gene ambiguous. V was clipped by 0 bases and J by 4 bases, with 7 bases between them. The CDR3 contains 13 residues. From germline, CDR1 is SGHTA and CDR2 FQGNSA. The CDR3 loop reads CASSLALIYEQYF. DNA of the CDR3: TGTGCCAGCAGCTTAGCGCTTATATACGAGCAGTACTTC.

This clonotype was counted at least ten times. The V gene is TRBV29-1, the J gene TRBJ2-1; no reliable D call. Germline values: CDR1 SQVTM, CDR2 ANQGSEA. The CDR3 loop spans 12 amino acids. Trimming removed 7 bases from V and 5 bases from J, with 12 bases in between. CDR3: CSGRPSHNEQFF. The CDR3, as DNA: TGCAGCGGACGACCTAGTCACAATGAGCAGTTCTTC.

The sample holds a few counts of this clonotype. The rearrangement links TRBV28 to TRBJ1-6; D remains unclear. CDR3 length: 15 amino acids. The germline V gene encodes CDR1 MDHEN and CDR2 SYDVKM. Deletions cut 1 base from V and 7 bases from J, with 11 bases between. CDR3 region: CASSLLYGNNSPLHF. In DNA, the CDR3 is TGTGCCAGCAGTTTATTATACGGGAACAATTCACCCCTCCACTTT.

This clonotype was counted many times. For the CDR3, the DNA is TGCAGTGCTACCCCCGGGGGCGAGCAGTACTTC. Its translation is CSATPGGEQYF. The chain recombines TRBV20-1 with TRBJ2-7, with D possibly being TRBD2 (6 bases). This CDR3 is built from 11 residues. Germline CDR1 reads DFQATT; CDR2 reads SNEGSKA (reference sequence). The germline V and J ends were trimmed by 4 bases and 6 bases, with 10 bases remaining between them.

The rearrangement joins TRBV7-8 to TRBJ2-4; maybe TRBD1 (6 bases). Trimming removed 1 base at V and 8 bases at J, with 12 bases between. This CDR3 is built from 14 residues. CDR1 SGHVS and CDR2 FQNEAQ come from the germline V gene. CDR3 nucleotide sequence: TGTGCCAGCAGCTTAGAAACAGGGCAAGACATTCAGTACTTC. Translated: CASSLETGQDIQYF. The full variable domain, with the rest looked up from reference TRBV7-8 and TRBJ2-4, is GAGVSQSPRYKVAKRGQDVALRCDPISGHVSLFWYQQALGQGPEFLTYFQNEAQLDKSGLPSDRFFAERPEGSVSTLKIQRTQQEDSAVYLCASSLETGQDIQYFGAGTRLSVL.

The chain couples TRBV20-1 to TRBJ2-5; D tentatively reads TRBD1 or TRBD2 (5 bases each). CDR1 DFQATT and CDR2 SNEGSKA come from the germline V gene (reference sequence). The ends were cut back, 3 bases at V and 5 bases at J, with 13 bases in the middle. This CDR3 comprises 13 residues. CDR3 residues: CSARDGTGETQYF. Written as DNA, the CDR3 is TGCAGTGCTAGGGACGGGACCGGGGAGACCCAGTACTTC.

The chain links TRBV6-6 to TRBJ2-3; 15 bases agree with TRBD2. There are 18 residues in the CDR3. Germline V gives CDR1 MNHNY, CDR2 SVGAGI (reference sequence). Trimming at V came to 6 bases and at J to 4 bases, leaving 11 bases not matched to a gene. DNA of the CDR3: TGTGCCAGCAGCCCCGGACTAGCGGGGGGGCGCCGCCCAGATACGCAGTATTTT. Translated: CASSPGLAGGRRPDTQYF.

The table lists this clonotype with many counts. CDR3 sequence reads: CSVERENTEAFF. In DNA, the CDR3 is TGCAGCGTTGAACGGGAAAACACTGAAGCTTTCTTT. The V and J genes are TRBV29-1 and TRBJ1-1; the D is unclear. The CDR3 loop spans 12 amino acids. Germline V gene sequence: CDR1 SQVTM, CDR2 ANQGSEA. V gave up 2 bases and J gave up 2 bases, with 6 bases separating them.

The J gene is TRBJ2-2, the V gene TRBV7-9; perhaps TRBD1 as D (5 bases). The CDR3 runs to 15 residues. The V end was cut by 2 bases, the J end by 2 bases, with 9 bases between. Germline V CDR1 and CDR2: SEHNR, FQNEAQ (reference sequence). CDR3 DNA sequence: TGTGCCAGCAGCTTATGGCAGGGAAACACCGGGGAGCTGTTTTTT. Translation: CASSLWQGNTGELFF. Variable domain in full (rest from reference TRBV7-9 and TRBJ2-2): DTGVSQNPRHKITKRGQNVTFRCDPISEHNRLYWYRQTLGQGPEFLTYFQNEAQLEKSRLLSDRFSAERPKGSFSTLEIQRTEQGDSAMYLCASSLWQGNTGELFFGEGSRLTVL.

The rearrangement joins TRBV19 to TRBJ1-6, with 8 bases matching TRBD1. The CDR3 loop spans 19 amino acids. The ends lost 0 bases at V and 3 bases at J; junction bases unmatched: 10. Germline CDR1 is LNHDA and CDR2 is SQIVND (reference sequence). The CDR3 region is CASSIDLWDRTNYNSPLHF. The CDR3 coding sequence is TGTGCCAGTAGTATAGATCTCTGGGACAGGACGAACTATAATTCACCCCTCCACTTT.

The chain employs TRBV7-9 and TRBJ2-7; D remains ambiguous. Germline V gives CDR1 SEHNR, CDR2 FQNEAQ (reference sequence). CDR3 length equals 12 residues. Trimming took 5 bases from V and 3 from J, leaving 8 bases between them. The CDR3 region is CASSPVVYEQYF. The CDR3 DNA follows: TGTGCCAGCAGCCCAGTGGTCTACGAGCAGTACTTC.

The chain combines TRBV5-1 with TRBJ2-1; no reliable D call. This CDR3 is 12 amino acids long. The germline V gene encodes CDR1 SGHRS and CDR2 YFSETQ. The germline V and J ends were trimmed by 0 bases and 2 bases, with 0 bases remaining between them. The CDR3 bases are TGCGCCAGCAGCTTGGCCTACAATGAGCAGTTCTTC. This gives the protein CASSLAYNEQFF. Looking up the rest from reference TRBV5-1 and TRBJ2-1 gives the full variable domain: KAGVTQTPRYLIKTRGQQVTLSCSPISGHRSVSWYQQTPGQGLQFLFEYFSETQRNKGNFPGRFSGRQFSNSRSEMNVSTLELGDSALYLCASSLAYNEQFFGPGTRLTVL.

This clonotype has more than one count but fewer than ten. J is TRBJ2-1 and V is TRBV29-1, with D uncertain. CDR1 and CDR2 (germline): SQVTM, ANQGSEA. Trimming took 6 bases from V and 1 from J, leaving 4 bases between them. The CDR3 has 11 amino acids. The CDR3 DNA follows: TGCAGCGTGGAGTCCTACAATGAGCAGTTCTTC. Encoded protein: CSVESYNEQFF.

In DNA form, the CDR3 reads TGCAGCGTTGAAGGGGGACTGGTTCGGGAGCAGTACTTC. Translated, it gives CSVEGGLVREQYF. The V gene is TRBV29-1, the J gene TRBJ2-7; a possible D gene is TRBD2 (6 bases). There are 13 residues in the CDR3. Trimming took 1 base from V and 7 from J, leaving 14 bases between them. The germline V gene encodes CDR1 SQVTM and CDR2 ANQGSEA.

The V call is TRBV5-6, the J call TRBJ2-3; the D gene is possibly TRBD2 (6 bases). Germline V gives CDR1 SGHDT, CDR2 YYEEEE. Trimming cost V 0 bases and J 5 bases, with 10 bases left between them. There are 14 residues in the CDR3. CDR3 DNA sequence: TGTGCCAGCAGCTTGGATGAGGAGGGAGATACGCAGTATTTT. Translating it yields CASSLDEEGDTQYF.

The DNA for the CDR3 is TGTGCCAGCAGTTTGAGGACAGGGAAAAACATTCAGTACTTC. Translated, it gives CASSLRTGKNIQYF. V usage is TRBV12-3 or TRBV12-4 and J usage is TRBJ2-4, with 8 bases identical to TRBD1. Trimming at V came to 3 bases and at J to 4 bases, leaving 2 bases not matched to a gene. This CDR3 contains 14 residues.

The chain couples TRBV5-1 to TRBJ2-6, with D possibly matching TRBD2 (6 bases). The CDR3 totals 18 residues. V lost 5 bases, J lost 0 bases, and 18 bases lay in between. Per germline, CDR1 SGHRS and CDR2 YFSETQ. CDR3 in DNA: TGCGCCAGCAGAAAGGAGGGTGAGGGAATCTCTGGGGCCAACGTCCTGACTTTC. It is translated as CASRKEGEGISGANVLTF.

This clonotype came up a few times. The chain combines TRBV2 with TRBJ2-7, with D unresolved. Germline loops: CDR1 SNHLY, CDR2 FYNNEI. The germline V and J ends were trimmed by 11 bases and 5 bases, with 19 bases remaining between them. The length of the CDR3 is 13 residues. CDR3 nucleotides: TGTGCCGGATACGGTGCCGATCGGGACGAGCAGTACTTC. Residues: CAGYGADRDEQYF.

This clonotype was picked up many times. The rearrangement uses TRBV12-3 or TRBV12-4 and TRBJ2-1; no definite D call. Trimming left V 4 bases short and J 5 bases short, with 6 bases between. The CDR3 totals 12 residues. In nucleotides, the CDR3 is TGTGCCAGCAGTTACCCAAACAATGAGCAGTTCTTC. Translation gives CASSYPNNEQFF.

This clonotype appeared a few times. The genes are TRBV27 and TRBJ2-7; unclear D gene. Germline CDR1 reads MNHEY; CDR2 reads SMNVEV (reference sequence). Trimming removed 4 bases at V and 2 bases at J, with 9 bases between. The CDR3 contains 13 residues. The DNA of the CDR3 is TGTGCCAGCAGTTACCTAGGACCCTACGAGCAGTACTTC. The encoded protein is CASSYLGPYEQYF.

J is TRBJ2-2 and V is TRBV11-1; perhaps TRBD2 as D (6 bases). Per germline, CDR1 SGHAT and CDR2 FQDESV (reference sequence). The V end lost 5 bases, the J end lost 7 bases, and 29 bases lay between the germline ends. This CDR3 is 19 amino acids long. The CDR3 spells CASSISPGVPGSMVGELFF. CDR3 sequence (DNA): TGTGCCAGCAGCATAAGCCCGGGGGTCCCGGGTAGTATGGTCGGGGAGCTGTTTTTT.

CDR3 in DNA: TGTGCCAGCAGCCCACCGACAGGCGATCCAAATGGCTACACCTTC. Protein: CASSPPTGDPNGYTF. This chain links TRBV7-2 with TRBJ1-2; TRBD1 is a possible D gene (6 bases). The CDR3 is 15 residues long. Trimming left V 5 bases short and J 6 bases short, with 19 bases between. Germline V lookup: CDR1 SGHTA, CDR2 FQGNSA.

In its sample, this clonotype was seen many times. The chain links TRBV5-6 to TRBJ1-2; D gene unclear. CDR1 and CDR2 from the germline V gene are SGHDT and YYEEEE. The CDR3 is 16 residues long. The V gene lost 2 bases and the J gene lost 6 bases, with 20 bases spanning the gap. The chain's CDR3 is CASSFRLPTLLNGYTF. CDR3 DNA sequence: TGTGCCAGCAGCTTTCGGCTACCGACGTTACTGAATGGCTACACCTTC.

A few counts support this clonotype. V and J are TRBV6-2 or TRBV6-3 and TRBJ2-1; 7 bases map to TRBD2. V lost 7 bases, J lost 10 bases, and 22 bases stayed unmatched. The V gene's germline CDR1 is MNHEY and CDR2 SVGEGT. This CDR3 has 17 amino acids. The CDR3 region is CASTTPRTSQIGNEQFF. Here the CDR3 DNA reads TGTGCCAGCACCACCCCACGGACTAGTCAGATAGGTAACGAGCAGTTCTTC.

The chain links TRBV7-9 to TRBJ2-7; maybe TRBD2 (5 bases). The CDR3 has 12 amino acids. Trimming left V 4 bases short and J 6 bases short, with 10 bases between. CDR1 is SEHNR, CDR2 FQNEAQ, per germline (reference sequence). The CDR3 reads CASSSRGSEQYF. The CDR3 nucleotides are TGTGCCAGCAGCTCACGTGGGAGCGAGCAGTACTTC.

This clonotype came up many times. This chain connects TRBV4-1 to TRBJ2-1; D could derive from TRBD1 or TRBD2 (5 bases each). CDR3 length equals 16 residues. Germline V lookup: CDR1 MGHRA, CDR2 YSYEKL. Deletions cut 0 bases from V and 6 bases from J, with 15 bases between. CDR3 DNA sequence: TGCGCCAGCAGCCAAGAACCGGGACGGTGGGGCAATGAGCAGTTCTTC. It codes for CASSQEPGRWGNEQFF.